The 15 T cell receptor beta chains listed next were all sequenced from one sample in a study of T cells in Graves' hyperthyroidism and ophthalmopathy. The TCR beta CDR3 regions underwent amplification using RNA transcripts as the source. A first-round RT-PCR of the TCR CDR3 used the HTBI primer set. Each CDR3 protein gets one entry after TCRdb re-called the multiplex PCR reads with MiXCR. This table has about 740,000 distinct CDR3 sequences, about 14% appearing once. Sequencing used blood. Source of these receptors: a woman aged 18-30 years with Graves' hyperthyroidism.

This clonotype was found a few times. The chain couples TRBV19 to TRBJ1-1; 11 bases map to TRBD1. CDR1 and CDR2 from the germline V gene are LNHDA and SQIVND (reference sequence). Trimming took 5 bases from V and 3 from J; bases not matched to a gene: 2. The CDR3 has 14 residues. In DNA form, the CDR3 reads TGTGCCAGTAGTGTGGGACAGGGGGACACTGAAGCTTTCTTT. It encodes CASSVGQGDTEAFF.

This clonotype turned up a few times. A read error may account for a junction end that differs from germline. The rearrangement links TRBV12-3 or TRBV12-4 to TRBJ2-1; TRBD2 matches at 12 bases. The CDR3 covers 16 residues. The CDR3, as DNA: TGTGCCAGCAGGCAAAGTTTCGGACTAGCGGGAACTCGCATCGTCTTC. It specifies CASRQSFGLAGTRIVF.

This clonotype turned up a few times. This chain connects TRBV13 to TRBJ2-1, with D tentatively TRBD2 (5 bases). Between the trimmed V and J ends, which lost 8 bases and 5 bases, there was a span of 16 bases. The V gene's germline CDR1 is PRHDT and CDR2 FYEKMQ (reference sequence). The CDR3 runs to 14 residues. The CDR3 DNA is TGTGCCAGCTGGGCAGCGGAAACCCACAATGAGCAGTTCTTC. Amino acid sequence: CASWAAETHNEQFF.

The sample holds many counts of this clonotype. The J gene is TRBJ1-2, the V gene TRBV5-6; D might be TRBD1 (6 bases). Per the germline V gene, CDR1 is SGHDT and CDR2 is YYEEEE. V lost 4 bases to trimming and J lost 4 bases, with 14 bases between them. The CDR3 sequence is 14 residues long. The CDR3 is CASSRRQAVYGYTF. DNA for the CDR3: TGTGCCAGCAGCCGCCGACAGGCCGTCTATGGCTACACCTTC.

This clonotype was counted many times. This chain uses TRBV7-9 with TRBJ2-7, with D hard to call. Trimming took 4 bases from V and 2 from J, leaving 9 bases between them. Germline V CDR1 and CDR2: SEHNR, FQNEAQ (reference sequence). This CDR3 is built from 13 residues. CDR3 residues: CASSSGPTYEQYF. DNA for the CDR3: TGTGCCAGCAGCTCCGGTCCTACCTACGAGCAGTACTTC.

This clonotype was detected many times. The chain is built from TRBV2 and TRBJ1-5, with unresolved D. Germline CDR1 is SNHLY and CDR2 is FYNNEI. V was pared by 4 bases and J by 4 bases, with 8 bases between. The CDR3 consists of 13 residues. The CDR3 protein is CASSAQLNQPQHF. The CDR3 DNA is TGTGCCAGCAGTGCACAGCTAAATCAGCCCCAGCATTTT.

The chain joins TRBV6-6 to TRBJ1-3; no reliable D call. Between the trimmed V and J ends, which lost 0 bases and 0 bases, there was a span of 6 bases. Looked up from germline, CDR1 is MNHNY and CDR2 is SVGAGI (reference sequence). CDR3 length equals 15 residues. CDR3 region: CASSYSWGSGNTIYF. The CDR3 region has the DNA TGTGCCAGCAGTTACTCGTGGGGCTCTGGAAACACCATATATTTT.

The gene calls are TRBV2 and TRBJ2-1; weak D call: TRBD2 (6 bases). The CDR3 runs to 15 residues. V was shortened by 1 base and J by 6 bases, with 13 bases between the two germline ends. CDR1 and CDR2 (germline): SNHLY, FYNNEI. The CDR3 sequence is CASSEGYSGANEQFF. As DNA, the CDR3 is TGTGCCAGCAGTGAAGGATATAGCGGCGCCAATGAGCAGTTCTTC.

The V and J genes are TRBV28 and TRBJ2-1, with 8 positions matching TRBD1. CDR1 and CDR2 (germline): MDHEN, SYDVKM. Trimming took 5 bases from V and 7 from J; bases not matched to a gene: 7. CDR3 length equals 14 residues. CDR3 residues: CASSRNRGRNEQFF. The CDR3, as DNA: TGTGCCAGCAGTCGTAACAGGGGGAGGAATGAGCAGTTCTTC.

The rearrangement links TRBV20-1 to TRBJ2-1, with 9 bases identical to TRBD2. The germline V gene encodes CDR1 DFQATT and CDR2 SNEGSKA (reference sequence). The V segment lost 0 bases and the J segment 4 bases; nucleotides outside the gene matches: 7. This CDR3 contains 16 residues. The CDR3 loop is CSARDPRAGGYNEQFF. In DNA, the CDR3 is TGCAGTGCTAGAGATCCGCGAGCGGGGGGATACAATGAGCAGTTCTTC.

This chain links TRBV11-2 with TRBJ1-4, with D possibly TRBD1 on 5 matching bases. The germline V gene has CDR1 SGHAT and CDR2 FQNNGV. The CDR3 sequence is 14 residues long. V dropped 5 bases and J dropped 1 base, with 8 bases sitting between them. The CDR3 sequence is CASSRDGTNEKLFF. The CDR3 DNA sequence: TGTGCCAGCAGCCGGGACGGAACTAATGAAAAACTGTTTTTT.

This clonotype was found many times. The CDR3 protein is CASSPEANEKLFF. The DNA for the CDR3 is TGTGCCAGCTCCCCGGAGGCGAATGAAAAACTGTTTTTT. This chain uses TRBV18 with TRBJ1-4; no clear D. Trimming left V 6 bases short and J 5 bases short, with 10 bases between. This CDR3 contains 13 residues. Germline CDR1 KGHSH, CDR2 LQKENI.

CDR3 nucleotide sequence: TGTGCCAGGGGGGGGATCTTTCCAATCTCCTACGAGCAGTACTTC. Translating it yields CARGGIFPISYEQYF. The genes are TRBV27 and TRBJ2-7; TRBD2 matches 7 bases. V dropped 9 bases and J dropped 0; count of bases not matched to a gene: 11. The CDR3 is 15 amino acids. Germline CDR1 and CDR2: MNHEY and SMNVEV (reference sequence).

The genes are TRBV20-1 and TRBJ1-2; D gene uncertain. Trimming stripped 0 bases from V and 4 bases from J, with 15 bases between. The CDR3 runs to 15 residues. Germline CDR1 DFQATT, CDR2 SNEGSKA (reference sequence). CDR3 nucleotides: TGCAGTGCTAGAGATTTAGAGGGATTGGGCTATGGCTACACCTTC. Translation gives CSARDLEGLGYGYTF.

This clonotype was counted at least ten times. V is TRBV6-2 or TRBV6-3 and J is TRBJ2-3, with 9 positions matching TRBD1. V lost 2 bases and J lost 6; bases outside the gene matches: 12. Germline CDR1 is MNHEY and CDR2 is SVGEGT. This CDR3 region has 17 residues. CDR3 sequence: CASSYGPGQGVVDTQYF. The CDR3 coding sequence is TGTGCCAGCAGTTACGGTCCGGGACAGGGAGTTGTGGATACGCAGTATTTT.